Each of the 13 T cell receptor beta chains below was sequenced from the same sample in a study of blood T cells in healthy people across ages (dated by TCRdb to 2013 to 2016). To prepare the library, 5' RACE was applied. TCRdb lists the instrument as Illumina HiSeq 2500. A second PCR of about 6 to 11 cycles was performed with a sample-barcoded 5' primer and a J-beta primer mix. TCRdb redid the processing of the public reads, applying fastp at Q25 and MiXCR, and retained in-frame beta chains. For every CDR3 protein sequence, its rows merge into one entry that carries the most common genes and DNA. Counted in this sample were hundreds of thousands of distinct CDR3 sequences; roughly 30% of them appeared once. The ten largest clones capture 15% of the sample. Sequences were obtained from blood. The source is a woman over 75 in good health. Donor details come from another sample of the same person, matched by shared clones.

The chain joins TRBV5-6 to TRBJ2-1; D could derive from TRBD1 or TRBD2 (5 bases each). Germline-derived CDR1 and CDR2 are SGHDT and YYEEEE. The V end was cut by 4 bases, the J end by 8 bases, with 13 bases between. The CDR3 consists of 13 residues. CDR3 bases: TGTGCCAGCAGCCCGGGACGGCCCCATGAGCAGTTCTTC. Translated: CASSPGRPHEQFF.

This clonotype was seen a handful of times. The J gene is TRBJ2-2, the V gene TRBV6-5; no clear D gene. Germline values: CDR1 MNHEY, CDR2 SVGAGI. V gave up 0 bases and J gave up 6 bases, with 14 bases separating them. The CDR3 extends over 16 amino acids. The CDR3: CASSYSGYEWPGELFF. The CDR3 DNA reads as TGTGCCAGCAGTTACTCGGGGTACGAGTGGCCCGGGGAGCTGTTTTTT.

In its sample, this clonotype was seen many times. The chain is built from TRBV12-3 or TRBV12-4 and TRBJ2-7; 7 bases are shared with TRBD2. The CDR3 extends over 12 amino acids. V was clipped by 4 bases and J by 6 bases; unmatched bases: 3. Here the CDR3 reads CASSYGEGEQYF. DNA for the CDR3: TGTGCCAGCAGTTACGGGGAGGGCGAGCAGTACTTC.

This rearrangement joins TRBV5-1 to TRBJ2-2; 13 bases are a match to TRBD2. The trim removed 4 bases at V and 0 bases at J, leaving 3 bases unmatched. The length of the CDR3 is 17 residues. From germline, CDR1 is SGHRS and CDR2 YFSETQ. CDR3 coding DNA: TGCGCCAGCAGCAAGGGACTAGCGGGATCGAACACCGGGGAGCTGTTTTTT. Protein: CASSKGLAGSNTGELFF.

This clonotype was seen at least ten times. This chain connects TRBV6-1 to TRBJ2-1; TRBD2 matches 8 bases. This CDR3 is built from 15 residues. Germline CDR1 and CDR2: MNHNS and SASEGT. The junction had 9 bases not matched to a gene; V was cut back by 5 bases and J by 6 bases. The CDR3 nucleotides read TGTGCCAGCAGTAAAGGTAGCGGGGCTTTCAATGAGCAGTTCTTC. This translates into CASSKGSGAFNEQFF.

This clonotype was counted between two and nine times. The chain joins TRBV9 to TRBJ1-1; D is unclear. With 5 bases removed from V and 6 bases from J, the gap between germline ends came to 17 bases. The CDR3 has 14 residues. The germline V gene encodes CDR1 SGDLS and CDR2 YYNGEE. The CDR3 protein is CASSRSWLPAEAFF. Written as DNA, the CDR3 is TGTGCCAGCAGTCGGTCGTGGTTACCCGCTGAAGCTTTCTTT.

This clonotype was seen a handful of times. This sequence joins TRBV6-6 and TRBJ2-7; 7 bases match TRBD2. This CDR3 contains 13 residues. V shed 6 bases, J shed 6 bases, and the junction held 8 bases outside the gene matches. Germline CDR1 is MNHNY and CDR2 is SVGAGI (reference sequence). CDR3 protein: CASSLTSSGEQYF. CDR3 coding DNA: TGTGCCAGCAGCCTGACTAGCTCGGGCGAGCAGTACTTC.

The chain recombines TRBV6-2 or TRBV6-3 with TRBJ1-5, with unresolved D. The germline gives CDR1 MNHEY, CDR2 SVGEGT. This CDR3 spans 13 amino acids. Trimming took 2 bases from V and 4 from J, leaving 6 bases between them. CDR3 bases: TGTGCCAGCAGTTACACAGATAATCAGCCCCAGCATTTT. As protein: CASSYTDNQPQHF.

This clonotype was counted at least ten times. The chain employs TRBV6-2 or TRBV6-3 and TRBJ2-3; either TRBD1 or TRBD2 may supply D (5 bases each). Germline-derived CDR1 and CDR2 are MNHEY and SVGEGT. The CDR3 is 13 amino acids. The CDR3 protein is CASGRGVPDTQYF. DNA of the CDR3: TGTGCTTCGGGGCGTGGAGTCCCAGATACGCAGTATTTT.

The CDR3 nucleotides are TGCGCCAGCAGCCAAGGCAGGGGGTACCACGAGCAGTACTTC. This gives the protein CASSQGRGYHEQYF. The gene calls are TRBV4-1 and TRBJ2-7; 7 positions agree with TRBD1. This CDR3 is built from 14 residues. Germline lookup yields CDR1 MGHRA and CDR2 YSYEKL. With V trimmed by 1 base and J by 5 bases, 5 bases remained unmatched.

This clonotype was counted ten times or more. The chain has TRBV5-5 and TRBJ2-3; tentatively, D is TRBD1 (6 bases). V lost 2 bases and J lost 5, with 12 bases in between. CDR3 length: 14 residues. CDR1 and CDR2 (germline): SGHKS, YYEKEE (reference sequence). CDR3 sequence: CASSFDRGRDTQYF. DNA for the CDR3: TGTGCCAGCAGCTTTGATAGGGGGAGAGATACGCAGTATTTT. Complete variable domain (other parts from reference TRBV5-5 and TRBJ2-3): DAGVTQSPTHLIKTRGQQVTLRCSPISGHKSVSWYQQVLGQGPQFIFQYYEKEERGRGNFPDRFSARQFPNYSSELNVNALLLGDSALYLCASSFDRGRDTQYFGPGTRLTVL.

The rearrangement links TRBV20-1 to TRBJ2-5; D not resolved. The V end was cut by 1 base, the J end by 4 bases, with 19 bases between. This CDR3 comprises 16 residues. Germline V gene lookup returns CDR1 DFQATT and CDR2 SNEGSKA (reference sequence). For the CDR3, the DNA is TGCAGTGCTAGAGGGACGGTTAGAAGGGTGGGAGAGACCCAGTACTTC. Translation: CSARGTVRRVGETQYF.

This clonotype showed up many times. The rearrangement links TRBV11-2 to TRBJ2-5; D might be TRBD2 (6 bases). The CDR3 contains 14 residues. Germline-derived CDR1 and CDR2 are SGHAT and FQNNGV. V was cut by 9 bases and J by 5 bases, with 19 bases left in between. CDR3 region: CASGIGEVLETQYF. The CDR3 nucleotides are TGTGCCAGTGGTATCGGGGAGGTCCTCGAGACCCAGTACTTC.